Below are 9 T cell receptor beta chains sequenced from a single sample in a study of cytomegalovirus exposure and HLA in healthy donors. With 60 Vbeta and 13 Jbeta primers, the PCR was carried out. This table comes from immunoSEQ multiplex PCR, and its TCRdb copy is limited to in-frame clones, with some not included. Of around 97,000 clones in the sample, 81% are singletons; the top ten hold roughly 5%. The sequenced material came from PBMCs. The receptors were sampled from a man aged 35-49 years in good health and CMV-seropositive.

V is TRBV29-1 and J is TRBJ1-2; no clear D gene. The CDR3 has 13 amino acids. Germline V gene lookup returns CDR1 SQVTM and CDR2 ANQGSEA. Trimming cost V 6 bases and J 2 bases, with 13 bases left between them. The CDR3 loop is CSVPLTTNYGYTF. As DNA, the CDR3 is TGCAGCGTCCCCTTGACAACAAACTATGGCTACACCTTC.

On this clone: Given the absence of the conserved phenylalanine or tryptophan at the CDR3 end, a read error is likely. The chain employs TRBV2 and TRBJ1-6; the match to TRBD1 covers 7 bases. The CDR3 extends over 15 amino acids. CDR1 is SNHLY, CDR2 FYNNEI, per germline. Trimming at V came to 11 bases and at J to 1 base, leaving 8 bases not matched to a gene. The CDR3: CAVTGDLSYNSPLHS. CDR3 DNA: TGTGCCGTCACAGGGGATCTATCCTATAATTCACCCCTCCACTCT.

About this clone: One end of the junction does not line up with germline, which may come from a read error. This chain connects TRBV5-1 to TRBJ2-3, with 8 positions matching TRBD1. CDR1 is SGHRS, CDR2 YFSETQ, per germline. This CDR3 region has 15 residues. Written as DNA, the CDR3 is TGCGCCAGCAGGTTGGACAGGGCGGGCACAGATACGCAGTATTTT. Translation: CASRLDRAGTDTQYF.

The chain joins TRBV2 to TRBJ1-1; D remains unclear. V dropped 1 base and J dropped 7 bases, with 7 bases sitting between them. The CDR3 loop spans 12 amino acids. Germline CDR1 and CDR2: SNHLY and FYNNEI. In nucleotides, the CDR3 is TGTGCCAGCAGTGAAGGAGGGTTTGAAGCTTTCTTT. Its protein product is CASSEGGFEAFF. The whole variable domain, filled in from reference TRBV2 and TRBJ1-1, reads EPEVTQTPSHQVTQMGQEVILRCVPISNHLYFYWYRQILGQKVEFLVSFYNNEISEKSEIFDDQFSVERPDGSNFTLKIRSTKLEDSAMYFCASSEGGFEAFFGQGTRLTVV.

This clone came up a few times. The V gene is TRBV7-9, the J gene TRBJ2-7, with TRBD1 matching over 10 bases. The trim removed 1 base at V and 4 bases at J, leaving 7 bases unmatched. CDR1 and CDR2 (germline): SEHNR, FQNEAQ (reference sequence). CDR3 length: 16 residues. The CDR3 loop reads CASSLVEGQGGYEQYF. In DNA, the CDR3 is TGTGCCAGCAGCTTAGTCGAAGGACAGGGGGGATACGAGCAGTACTTC.

The genes are TRBV6-4 and TRBJ1-1, with 8 nucleotides matching TRBD1. This CDR3 comprises 15 residues. Germline lookup yields CDR1 MRHNA and CDR2 SNTAGT. The trim removed 3 bases at V and 6 bases at J, leaving 9 bases unmatched. For the CDR3, the DNA is TGTGCCAGCAGTGATCACCCAGGGGGCCACGCTGAAGCTTTCTTT. Translated, it gives CASSDHPGGHAEAFF.

This clone was counted only a few times. The genes are TRBV29-1 and TRBJ2-3; a possible D gene is TRBD2 (6 bases). Germline assignment: CDR1 SQVTM and CDR2 ANQGSEA. V lost 3 bases to trimming and J lost 2 bases, with 12 bases between them. There are 14 residues in the CDR3. Here the CDR3 reads CSVDAGTSTDTQYF. Here the CDR3 DNA reads TGCAGCGTTGACGCGGGGACCTCCACAGATACGCAGTATTTT.

The CDR3 spells CASSKTGQAGNQPQHF. CDR3 sequence (DNA): TGTGCCAGTAGTAAAACTGGACAGGCCGGCAATCAGCCCCAGCATTTT. J is TRBJ1-5 and V is TRBV19; 7 bases line up with TRBD1. The CDR3 is made up of 16 amino acids. V shed 4 bases and J 2 bases; nucleotides not matched to a gene: 8. Germline V lookup: CDR1 LNHDA, CDR2 SQIVND (reference sequence).

V is TRBV30 and J is TRBJ2-1; 13 nucleotides align to TRBD2. Germline V gene sequence: CDR1 GTSNPN, CDR2 SVGIG (reference sequence). The trim removed 0 bases at V and 6 bases at J, leaving 11 bases unmatched. CDR3 length: 18 residues. In nucleotides, the CDR3 is TGTGCCTGGAGTGTACTGAGGACTAGCGGGGGCCCGGGCAATGAGCAGTTCTTC. Amino acids: CAWSVLRTSGGPGNEQFF.